A single sample gave rise to the 19 T cell receptor beta chains below, sequenced in a study of T cell responses to AZD1222 COVID-19 vaccine. Profiled with immunoSEQ multiplex PCR; TCRdb holds only in-frame clones, not every one. Of fewer than 80,000 clones in the sample, approximately 88% were seen once. Sequences were derived from peripheral blood, sampled 28 days after the second dose of the MenACWY control vaccine. Receptors originate from an adult who received the MenACWY meningococcal vaccine as a control.

J is TRBJ1-2 and V is TRBV10-3, with TRBD1 matching 7 bases. The V segment lost 7 bases and the J segment 0 bases; nucleotides outside the gene matches: 5. In germline, CDR1 is ENHRY, CDR2 SYGVKD. The CDR3 covers 14 residues. The CDR3 bases are TGTGCCATCACCGCCGGGACAGCTAACTATGGCTACACCTTC. This translates into CAITAGTANYGYTF.

The J gene is TRBJ1-3, the V gene TRBV6-5; a weak D match, TRBD1 (6 bases). Germline V CDR1 and CDR2: MNHEY, SVGAGI. V gave up 7 bases and J gave up 8 bases, with 18 bases separating them. The CDR3 loop spans 14 amino acids. CDR3 nucleotide sequence: TGTGCCAGCACGCCTACAGGGCTAATCGACACCATATATTTT. Residues: CASTPTGLIDTIYF.

CDR3 region: CASRPRGTGGFYGYTF. As DNA, the CDR3 is TGTGCCAGCAGACCCCGTGGGACAGGGGGCTTTTATGGCTACACCTTC. The rearrangement links TRBV28 to TRBJ1-2; 12 bases fit TRBD1. This CDR3 comprises 16 residues. The J segment lost 5 bases and the V segment lost 6 bases, leaving 10 bases of the junction unmatched. Germline lookup yields CDR1 MDHEN and CDR2 SYDVKM.

A remark on this clone: The sample has other DNA sequences that encode this CDR3 too. The chain recombines TRBV27 with TRBJ1-1; D gene ambiguous. V lost 1 base and J 6 bases, leaving 6 bases between the germline ends. Germline V lookup: CDR1 MNHEY, CDR2 SMNVEV (reference sequence). The length of the CDR3 is 12 residues. The CDR3 nucleotides read TGTGCCAGCAGTTTATATGGGGCTGAAGCTTTCTTT. As protein: CASSLYGAEAFF.

CDR3 residues: CAISESATGGSPLHF. CDR3 sequence (DNA): TGTGCCATCAGTGAGTCAGCGACAGGGGGGTCACCCCTCCACTTT. The chain recombines TRBV10-3 with TRBJ1-6, with 9 bases matching TRBD1. CDR1 and CDR2 from the germline V gene are ENHRY and SYGVKD. This CDR3 contains 15 residues. J gave up 10 bases and V 0 bases, and 4 bases lay outside the gene matches.

The chain uses TRBV7-2 and TRBJ1-2; D uncertain. The germline gives CDR1 SGHTA, CDR2 FQGNSA. This CDR3 has 13 amino acids. V was shortened by 5 bases and J by 6 bases, with 13 bases between the two germline ends. The CDR3 is CASSKGRGNGYTF. CDR3 sequence (DNA): TGTGCCAGCAGCAAAGGGAGAGGGAATGGCTACACCTTC.

This clone has just a few counts. The chain uses TRBV25-1 and TRBJ1-3; 9 nucleotides match TRBD1. Looked up from germline, CDR1 is MGHDK and CDR2 is SYGVNS. The CDR3 sequence is 14 residues long. With V trimmed by 7 bases and J by 4 bases, 5 bases remained unmatched. CDR3 region: CASTGTGRGNTIYF. The CDR3 DNA is TGTGCCAGCACAGGGACAGGGCGGGGAAACACCATATATTTT.

This chain links TRBV6-5 with TRBJ2-3; D may be TRBD1 (6 bases). This CDR3 has 15 amino acids. The V gene lost 6 bases and the J gene lost 0 bases, with 13 bases spanning the gap. Germline V gene data show CDR1 as MNHEY and CDR2 as SVGAGI. The CDR3 nucleotides are TGTGCCAGCAGCGACTACAGGGCTAGCACAGATACGCAGTATTTT. Encoded protein: CASSDYRASTDTQYF.

The genes are TRBV25-1 and TRBJ1-2, with a tentative D call TRBD1 (5 bases). Per germline, CDR1 MGHDK and CDR2 SYGVNS. The CDR3 is 16 residues long. V lost 2 bases, J lost 4 bases, and 17 bases lay in between. For the CDR3, the DNA is TGTGCCAGCAGTGAAGGGGGTGCGGAGCACCTCTATGGCTACACCTTC. Encoded protein: CASSEGGAEHLYGYTF.

The chain links TRBV9 to TRBJ2-2; D possibly corresponds to TRBD1 (5 bases). This CDR3 has 14 amino acids. V lost 3 bases and J 7 bases, leaving 13 bases between the germline ends. Germline V lookup: CDR1 SGDLS, CDR2 YYNGEE. The CDR3 sequence: CASSAPRVGGELFF. For the CDR3, the DNA is TGTGCCAGCAGCGCCCCCAGGGTGGGCGGGGAGCTGTTTTTT.

The chain links TRBV3-1 (or the pseudogene TRBV3-2) to TRBJ2-2; D gene uncertain. V lost 2 bases, J lost 5 bases, and 15 bases lay in between. Per the germline V gene, CDR1 is LGHDT and CDR2 is YNNKEL (reference sequence). The CDR3 sequence is 16 residues long. CDR3 loop: CASSQIFAGGTGELFF. For the CDR3, the DNA is TGTGCCAGCAGCCAAATATTCGCAGGCGGTACCGGGGAGCTGTTTTTT.

This clone was seen just once. The V and J genes are TRBV25-1 and TRBJ1-2, with D tentatively TRBD1 (5 bases). This CDR3 spans 15 amino acids. Germline CDR1 reads MGHDK; CDR2 reads SYGVNS. Trimming stripped 2 bases from V and 8 bases from J, with 18 bases between. The CDR3 bases are TGTGCCAGCAGTGAAAGGCTACCTCGCGGGGACGGCTACACCTTC. Encoded protein: CASSERLPRGDGYTF.

V usage is TRBV27 and J usage is TRBJ2-7; TRBD1 aligns across 7 bases. V lost 4 bases, J lost 6 bases, and 9 bases stayed unmatched. CDR1 is MNHEY and CDR2 is SMNVEV in the germline V gene (reference sequence). CDR3 length equals 14 residues. CDR3 DNA: TGTGCCAGCAGTTACCGGGACAGATTGACCGAGCAGTACTTC. As protein: CASSYRDRLTEQYF.

In its sample, this clone was seen once. This chain uses TRBV7-2 with TRBJ2-3; unclear D gene. Germline V CDR1 and CDR2: SGHTA, FQGNSA. Trimming took off 4 bases at V and 0 bases at J, with 5 bases between the two ends. This CDR3 contains 13 residues. CDR3 loop: CASSSASTDTQYF. The CDR3 DNA sequence: TGTGCCAGCAGCTCCGCTAGCACAGATACGCAGTATTTT.

The gene calls are TRBV28 and TRBJ1-1; D is uncertain. Germline-derived CDR1 and CDR2 are MDHEN and SYDVKM. V lost 3 bases and J lost 3, with 5 bases in between. The CDR3 is made up of 12 amino acids. CDR3 loop: CASSLGYTEAFF. The CDR3 coding sequence is TGTGCCAGCAGTTTGGGGTACACTGAAGCTTTCTTT.

This rearrangement joins TRBV10-3 to TRBJ2-3; 7 bases map to TRBD1. CDR1 ENHRY and CDR2 SYGVKD come from the germline V gene. The junction had 4 bases not matched to a gene; V was cut back by 7 bases and J by 0 bases. The CDR3 is made up of 14 amino acids. CDR3 sequence reads: CAIKGAFSTDTQYF. CDR3 nucleotides: TGTGCCATCAAGGGGGCCTTTAGCACAGATACGCAGTATTTT.

This rearrangement joins TRBV21-1 to TRBJ1-2; TRBD1, as called in the table, went unchecked against the DNA. TRBV21-1 corresponds to a pseudogene. CDR3 length: 13 residues. CDR3 bases: TGTGCCAGCAGCAAAGTTGGGCAGGATGGCTACACCTTC. Amino acid sequence: CASSKVGQDGYTF.

The chain has TRBV5-1 and TRBJ2-7; weak D call: TRBD2 (5 bases). The germline V and J ends were trimmed by 3 bases and 1 base, with 11 bases remaining between them. This CDR3 spans 14 amino acids. The V gene's germline CDR1 is SGHRS and CDR2 YFSETQ. The DNA for the CDR3 is TGCGCCAGCAGCTCCACGGGGAGTTCCTACGAGCAGTACTTC. As protein: CASSSTGSSYEQYF.

The rearrangement joins TRBV18 to TRBJ2-7; D is possibly TRBD1 (5 bases). Germline V gene sequence: CDR1 KGHSH, CDR2 LQKENI. The CDR3 runs 15 residues. V lost 2 bases and J lost 2, with 13 bases in between. CDR3 sequence (DNA): TGTGCCAGCTCACCAGTTCTCGACAGTACCTACGAGCAGTACTTC. Encoded protein: CASSPVLDSTYEQYF. The whole variable domain, remainder taken from reference TRBV18 and TRBJ2-7, is NAGVMQNPRHLVRRRGQEARLRCSPMKGHSHVYWYRQLPEEGLKFMVYLQKENIIDESGMPKERFSAEFPKEGPSILRIQQVVRGDSAAYFCASSPVLDSTYEQYFGPGTRLTVT.